Listed below are T cell receptor beta chains from one sample, sequenced in a study of cytomegalovirus exposure and HLA in healthy donors. Repertoires were generated with immunoSEQ multiplex PCR, while TCRdb's copy carries only in-frame clones and drops some. Among about 120,000 clones listed, 77% were seen once. The sample was PBMCs. These receptors all stem from a male donor in good health and CMV-seropositive. The conserved cysteine and the conserved F or W are not part of the CDR3 here. Fields, in order: V gene, J gene, CDR3 protein.

TRBV19	TRBJ2-7	ASSDRLTSYEQY
TRBV5-1	TRBJ2-7	ASSRGGGERGYEQY
TRBV5-4	TRBJ2-3	ASSLGLAGSTDTQY
TRBV4-2	TRBJ1-2	ASSHRGEIYYGYT
TRBV4-2	TRBJ1-1	ASSRDGGDTEAF
TRBV29-1	TRBJ2-1	SAGPGGGRF
TRBV28	TRBJ2-1	ASSLMGSGGRNEQF
TRBV28	TRBJ1-3	ASSPGGSSGNTIY
TRBV2	-	ASSEGAGFYEQY
TRBV19	TRBJ2-4	ATQAGGNIQY
TRBV6-6	TRBJ2-3	ASSYGTSRDTQY
TRBV7-2	TRBJ1-2	ASSSVGTVTFNYGYT
TRBV7-9	TRBJ1-2	ASSSSGWGYT
TRBV13	TRBJ2-1	ASSHPGGIPVEYNEQF
TRBV28	TRBJ2-5	ASRTGAETQY
TRBV15	TRBJ1-2	ATSRDRAGYT
TRBV4-1	TRBJ2-1	ASSHPGTSGSPTSYNEQF
TRBV7-9	TRBJ2-3	ASSLRRVTDTQY
TRBV5-1	TRBJ2-2	ASSPRTGGSTGELF
TRBV5-6	TRBJ2-5	ASSLEGEETQY
TRBV5-6	TRBJ2-1	ASSAGERGYNEQF
TRBV19	TRBJ2-1	ASSEQKGNEQF
TRBV6-1	TRBJ2-1	ASSGTSYNEQF
TRBV28	TRBJ2-1	ASRPSGYNEQF
TRBV7-6	TRBJ2-2	ASSPPGTGELF
TRBV6-5	TRBJ1-1	ASSEGGVYTEAF
TRBV11-1	TRBJ2-7	ASSLARDEQY
TRBV4-1	TRBJ1-6	ASSRQGYNSPLH
TRBV5-8	TRBJ1-5	ASSFGQDNQPQH
TRBV6-1	TRBJ2-7	ASKQLAETYEQY
TRBV15	TRBJ2-7	ATSRDSQGDSY
TRBV18	TRBJ2-7	ASSSLGGTSIEQY
TRBV5-1	TRBJ2-5	ASSLASGAAQETQY
TRBV7-9	TRBJ2-7	ASSLGPGGEQY
TRBV30	TRBJ2-2	AAARWNTGELF